Listed here are 28 T cell receptor beta chains from one sample, sequenced in a study of blood T cell repertoires in COVID-19. Clones were read by immunoSEQ multiplex PCR, and TCRdb kept only the in-frame ones, dropping some. The repertoire includes about 30,000 clones, 88% of them detected once, and approximately 24% sits in the top ten. The sample consisted of peripheral blood. The receptor source for this set is a human donor in a cohort sampled during active COVID-19.

The rearrangement joins TRBV6-1 to TRBJ2-5; a possible D gene is TRBD2 (6 bases). CDR1 and CDR2 from the germline V gene are MNHNS and SASEGT. This CDR3 comprises 14 residues. Between the trimmed V and J ends, which lost 2 bases and 2 bases, there was a span of 9 bases. The CDR3 loop is CASSESGRQETQYF. As DNA, the CDR3 is TGTGCCAGCAGTGAATCCGGGAGACAAGAGACCCAGTACTTC.

The genes are TRBV29-1 and TRBJ2-5, with TRBD1 as a possible D gene (6 bases). This CDR3 contains 15 residues. Germline CDR1 is SQVTM and CDR2 is ANQGSEA. V dropped 3 bases and J dropped 10 bases, with 24 bases sitting between them. CDR3 region: CSVEPDSTRAKGQYF. CDR3 nucleotide sequence: TGCAGCGTTGAGCCGGACAGTACCCGAGCAAAGGGCCAGTACTTC.

This clone appeared a single time. The genes are TRBV5-1 and TRBJ1-1; tentative D call: TRBD1 (6 bases). Germline V gene lookup returns CDR1 SGHRS and CDR2 YFSETQ. The CDR3 extends over 15 amino acids. V lost 4 bases to trimming and J lost 5 bases, with 18 bases between them. The CDR3 here is CASSVGTRGVTEAFF. The CDR3 DNA is TGCGCCAGCAGCGTCGGGACACGGGGGGTAACTGAAGCTTTCTTT.

This rearrangement joins TRBV2 to TRBJ1-2, with 10 positions matching TRBD1. V lost 4 bases, J lost 7 bases, and 3 bases stayed unmatched. This CDR3 contains 13 residues. Germline-derived CDR1 and CDR2 are SNHLY and FYNNEI. The CDR3 region has the DNA TGTGCCAGCAGTGCGACAGGGGGCTCTGGCTACACCTTC. Translating it yields CASSATGGSGYTF. Full variable domain (outside the CDR3, taken from reference TRBV2 and TRBJ1-2): EPEVTQTPSHQVTQMGQEVILRCVPISNHLYFYWYRQILGQKVEFLVSFYNNEISEKSEIFDDQFSVERPDGSNFTLKIRSTKLEDSAMYFCASSATGGSGYTFGSGTRLTVV.

V gene TRBV6-5 combines with J gene TRBJ2-2; 8 nucleotides line up with TRBD1. This CDR3 comprises 15 residues. The V gene's germline CDR1 is MNHEY and CDR2 SVGAGI. V lost 6 bases and J lost 3; bases outside the gene matches: 6. For the CDR3, the DNA is TGTGCCAGCAGCAGGGACAGGTGGGACACCGGGGAGCTGTTTTTT. Residues: CASSRDRWDTGELFF.

This clone was picked up one time. V usage is TRBV6-6 and J usage is TRBJ1-1, with D perhaps TRBD1 (5 bases). The germline V gene encodes CDR1 MNHNY and CDR2 SVGAGI (reference sequence). V was clipped by 6 bases and J by 5 bases, with 7 bases between them. The length of the CDR3 is 11 residues. The CDR3 DNA follows: TGTGCCAGCAGGGGGGGGACTGAAGCTTTCTTT. Its protein product is CASRGGTEAFF.

The rearrangement uses TRBV13 and TRBJ1-2; D remains ambiguous. Germline V gene data show CDR1 as PRHDT and CDR2 as FYEKMQ (reference sequence). V lost 5 bases and J lost 2, with 15 bases in between. CDR3 length equals 15 residues. The CDR3 reads CASSPREAFNYGYTF. The CDR3 DNA sequence: TGTGCCAGCAGCCCTCGGGAGGCCTTCAACTATGGCTACACCTTC.

V gene TRBV5-6 combines with J gene TRBJ2-2, with a weak D call TRBD1 (6 bases). Looked up from germline, CDR1 is SGHDT and CDR2 is YYEEEE. V was clipped by 5 bases and J by 0 bases, with 11 bases between them. This CDR3 region has 15 residues. The CDR3 loop reads CASRQGQTNTGELFF. Written as DNA, the CDR3 is TGTGCCAGCAGACAAGGACAGACGAACACCGGGGAGCTGTTTTTT.

The rearrangement uses TRBV10-3 and TRBJ1-1; D is unclear. The CDR3 spans 15 residues. The V end was cut by 0 bases, the J end by 4 bases, with 12 bases between. The germline gives CDR1 ENHRY, CDR2 SYGVKD. The CDR3 reads CAISESSGRGTEAFF. CDR3 sequence (DNA): TGTGCCATCAGTGAGTCCTCGGGGAGAGGCACTGAAGCTTTCTTT.

This clone occurred once. V usage is TRBV19 and J usage is TRBJ2-3; D unclear. This CDR3 comprises 15 residues. Germline assignment: CDR1 LNHDA and CDR2 SQIVND (reference sequence). Trimming took off 5 bases at V and 2 bases at J, with 14 bases between the two ends. The CDR3 is CASSPPLAVTDTQYF. DNA for the CDR3: TGTGCCAGTAGTCCCCCTCTGGCGGTCACAGATACGCAGTATTTT.

This rearrangement joins TRBV11-2 to TRBJ2-5, with D perhaps matching TRBD2 (5 bases). Per the germline V gene, CDR1 is SGHAT and CDR2 is FQNNGV. This CDR3 has 14 residues. V shed 5 bases and J shed 5 bases, with 15 bases lying between them. The CDR3 is CASSPLGSLETQYF. The DNA of the CDR3 is TGTGCCAGCAGCCCCTTGGGGAGTTTGGAGACCCAGTACTTC.

The chain employs TRBV27 and TRBJ1-2, with TRBD1 identical over 8 bases. The CDR3 extends over 15 amino acids. The ends lost 3 bases at V and 4 bases at J; junction bases unmatched: 7. The germline V gene has CDR1 MNHEY and CDR2 SMNVEV (reference sequence). The CDR3 bases are TGTGCCAGCAGTTTTGACTTCAGGGGGCTCTATGGCTACACCTTC. This gives the protein CASSFDFRGLYGYTF.

V and J are TRBV2 and TRBJ1-4; D is perhaps TRBD1 (5 bases). CDR3 length equals 17 residues. V lost 6 bases, J lost 7 bases, and 24 bases lay in between. Germline V CDR1 and CDR2: SNHLY, FYNNEI. CDR3 nucleotides: TGTGCCAGCAGCTGGCTCGGGGCGAGGGGAGGGAGTGAAAAACTGTTTTTT. It translates to CASSWLGARGGSEKLFF.

Here the CDR3 reads CASSSSLVYEQFF. CDR3 DNA sequence: TGTGCCAGCAGTTCGAGTTTAGTATATGAGCAGTTCTTC. The chain couples TRBV2 to TRBJ2-1; D is undetermined. Germline V gene data show CDR1 as SNHLY and CDR2 as FYNNEI. CDR3 length equals 13 residues. V was shortened by 5 bases and J by 8 bases, with 13 bases between the two germline ends.

The V call is TRBV10-3, the J call TRBJ2-5; 9 bases are a match to TRBD2. The CDR3 has 12 amino acids. J gave up 5 bases and V 11 bases, and 6 bases lay outside the gene matches. Germline-derived CDR1 and CDR2 are ENHRY and SYGVKD. The CDR3 loop is CAASGVTETQYF. In DNA, the CDR3 is TGTGCCGCTAGCGGGGTAACGGAGACCCAGTACTTC.

The chain joins TRBV21-1 to TRBJ2-1; the DNA was not used to check the table's D call, TRBD1. TRBV21-1 is a pseudogene locus. The CDR3 has 13 amino acids. The CDR3 DNA reads as TGTGCCAGCAGCAGGACACAGGGGTATGAGCAGTTCTTC. This translates into CASSRTQGYEQFF.

The V and J genes are TRBV6-5 and TRBJ1-2; D is undetermined. The CDR3 runs 14 residues. Trimming took off 8 bases at V and 2 bases at J, with 15 bases between the two ends. In germline, CDR1 is MNHEY, CDR2 SVGAGI. The CDR3 sequence is CASRREGDNYGYTF. The CDR3 coding sequence is TGTGCCAGCCGGCGGGAGGGTGACAACTATGGCTACACCTTC.

V usage is TRBV4-1 and J usage is TRBJ1-6, with D possibly TRBD1 on 6 matching bases. The V gene lost 3 bases and the J gene lost 0 bases, with 9 bases spanning the gap. Looked up from germline, CDR1 is MGHRA and CDR2 is YSYEKL. This CDR3 comprises 16 residues. The CDR3 region is CASSHRGSSYNSPLHF. CDR3 DNA: TGCGCCAGCAGCCATAGGGGGAGCTCCTATAATTCACCCCTCCACTTT.

V is TRBV6-1 and J is TRBJ2-7; 8 positions match TRBD1. CDR3 length: 14 amino acids. V trimming: 3 bases; J trimming: 12 bases; junction bases outside the gene matches: 13. The germline CDR1 and CDR2 sequences are MNHNS and SASEGT. CDR3 coding DNA: TGTGCCAGCAGTGATCGGGACAGGTGGGGATGGGGGTACTTC. It encodes CASSDRDRWGWGYF.

This chain joins TRBV7-2 and TRBJ2-2; D unclear. The CDR3 is made up of 15 amino acids. Germline values: CDR1 SGHTA, CDR2 FQGNSA. Trimming removed 5 bases from V and 7 bases from J, with 17 bases in between. CDR3 nucleotide sequence: TGTGCCAGCAGCCAAGAGGCCTTAACCGGCGGGGAGCTGTTTTTT. Its translation: CASSQEALTGGELFF.

This clone was counted a single time. J is TRBJ2-3 and V is TRBV10-3; weak D call: TRBD2 (5 bases). CDR1 is ENHRY and CDR2 is SYGVKD in the germline V gene. V was clipped by 2 bases and J by 1 base, with 7 bases between them. CDR3 length equals 14 residues. The DNA of the CDR3 is TGTGCCATCAGTGAGGGGAGAGGCACAGATACGCAGTATTTT. Protein: CAISEGRGTDTQYF.

The chain is built from TRBV9 and TRBJ2-2; 8 positions agree with TRBD2. The CDR3 has 16 residues. The V gene's germline CDR1 is SGDLS and CDR2 YYNGEE. V shed 0 bases and J 4 bases; nucleotides not matched to a gene: 5. DNA for the CDR3: TGTGCCAGCAGCGTAGGTACCGGGGGGGGCACCGGGGAGCTGTTTTTT. It codes for CASSVGTGGGTGELFF.

The chain combines TRBV12-5 with TRBJ2-1; 7 nucleotides agree with TRBD2. This CDR3 comprises 15 residues. Unmatched junction bases numbered 12, after V lost 5 bases and J lost 8 bases. The germline CDR1 and CDR2 sequences are LGHNT and FRNRAP. CDR3 region: CASGPVVAGVDEQFF. In DNA, the CDR3 is TGTGCTAGTGGTCCGGTGGTGGCGGGGGTGGATGAGCAGTTCTTC.

This clone turned up a few times. The chain has TRBV3-1 (or the pseudogene TRBV3-2) and TRBJ2-7; a possible D gene is TRBD2 (6 bases). Deletions cut 4 bases from V and 3 bases from J, with 10 bases between. This CDR3 comprises 13 residues. The germline V gene has CDR1 LGHDT and CDR2 YNNKEL (reference sequence). This chain's CDR3 is CASSRGTGYEQYF. CDR3 sequence (DNA): TGTGCCAGCAGCCGAGGGACTGGCTACGAGCAGTACTTC.

Worth noting for this clone: One end of the junction fails to match germline, which may point to a read error. Written as DNA, the CDR3 is TGTGCTAGCAGCCGCGGACTAGCGGGGGGATCGAACACCGGGGAGCTGTTTTTT. Its protein is CASSRGLAGGSNTGELFF. This rearrangement joins TRBV7-7 to TRBJ2-2; TRBD2 aligns across 14 bases. CDR1 and CDR2 from the germline V gene are SSHAT and FNYEAQ (reference sequence). The CDR3 length is 18 residues. The variable domain in full, completed from reference TRBV7-7 and TRBJ2-2, reads GAGVSQSPRYKVTKRGQDVTLRCDPISSHATLYWYQQALGQGPEFLTYFNYEAQPDKSGLPSDRFSAERPEGSISTLTIQRTEQRDSAMYRCASSRGLAGGSNTGELFFGEGSRLTVL.

The chain joins TRBV3-1 (or the pseudogene TRBV3-2) to TRBJ2-7; a possible D gene is TRBD1 (6 bases). Per germline, CDR1 LGHDT and CDR2 YNNKEL (reference sequence). With 0 bases removed from V and 3 bases from J, the gap between germline ends came to 15 bases. The length of the CDR3 is 16 residues. The CDR3 here is CASSQDLDSRVYEQYF. The CDR3, as DNA: TGTGCCAGCAGCCAAGATTTGGACAGTAGGGTCTACGAGCAGTACTTC.

The chain joins TRBV19 to TRBJ2-2, with D perhaps TRBD1 (6 bases). The CDR3 is 16 amino acids. Germline CDR1 LNHDA, CDR2 SQIVND (reference sequence). V gave up 5 bases and J gave up 0 bases, with 13 bases separating them. The CDR3 loop is CASSFSGTPNTGELFF. CDR3 bases: TGTGCCAGTAGTTTTTCGGGGACACCGAACACCGGGGAGCTGTTTTTT.

This clone appeared once. This chain connects TRBV7-9 to TRBJ1-2; D gene uncertain. The CDR3 spans 14 residues. Germline CDR1 is SEHNR and CDR2 is FQNEAQ (reference sequence). Trimming took 11 bases from V and 8 from J, leaving 24 bases between them. This CDR3 reads CAEGEGRTQRGYTF. The DNA for the CDR3 is TGTGCCGAAGGCGAAGGACGGACGCAGCGGGGCTACACCTTC.